These 21 T cell receptor beta chains share one sample of origin, sequenced in a study of CD8 T cells in ankylosing spondylitis. Broader study findings: Made up of about eight highly homologous variants, a TCR beta motif appeared characteristic of ankylosing spondylitis blood.

Their antigens remain unidentified. MiXCR, applied by TCRdb to the 5' RACE reads, yields one record per CDR3 protein. This sample has about 420,000 distinct CDR3 sequences, with about 22% found just once. The sample was blood, either unsorted or a sorted T cell fraction (not recorded which). All receptors come from a male donor with ankylosing spondylitis.

Ten or more counts support this clonotype. V gene TRBV12-3 or TRBV12-4 combines with J gene TRBJ2-1; D remains unclear. V was clipped by 6 bases and J by 5 bases, with 8 bases between them. The CDR3 loop spans 12 amino acids. CDR3 sequence: CASSPIHNEQFF. The CDR3 DNA follows: TGTGCCAGCAGCCCAATACACAATGAGCAGTTCTTC.

The chain links TRBV30 to TRBJ2-2; TRBD2 might be the D (5 bases). CDR3 length equals 14 residues. Between the trimmed V and J ends, which lost 2 bases and 3 bases, there was a span of 10 bases. Germline V gene sequence: CDR1 GTSNPN, CDR2 SVGIG (reference sequence). This CDR3 reads CAWSRTRYTGELFF. Here the CDR3 DNA reads TGTGCCTGGAGTCGAACTAGATACACCGGGGAGCTGTTTTTT.

The chain couples TRBV7-3 to TRBJ2-1; TRBD2 aligns across 12 bases. Germline-derived CDR1 and CDR2 are SGHTA and FQGTGA. V was pared by 5 bases and J by 7 bases, with 6 bases of the junction left unmatched. The CDR3 is made up of 15 amino acids. The CDR3 spells CASSVRLAGVNEQFF. Here the CDR3 DNA reads TGTGCCAGCAGCGTTCGACTAGCGGGAGTTAATGAGCAGTTCTTC.

The rearrangement joins TRBV5-6 to TRBJ2-1, with D uncertain. Germline V gene sequence: CDR1 SGHDT, CDR2 YYEEEE. Trimming left V 2 bases short and J 1 base short, with 10 bases between. The CDR3 contains 15 residues. CDR3: CASSLGEESYNEQFF. CDR3 sequence (DNA): TGTGCCAGCAGCTTAGGCGAGGAATCCTACAATGAGCAGTTCTTC.

The rearrangement joins TRBV20-1 to TRBJ2-1; 8 bases are shared with TRBD2. Per the germline V gene, CDR1 is DFQATT and CDR2 is SNEGSKA (reference sequence). The CDR3 is made up of 19 amino acids. The V segment lost 0 bases and the J segment 12 bases; nucleotides outside the gene matches: 25. The CDR3 reads CSARDLFLAGGSLLPGQFF. In DNA, the CDR3 is TGCAGTGCTAGAGATCTGTTCCTAGCGGGCGGGTCGCTCCTCCCTGGGCAGTTCTTC.

The chain has TRBV7-3 and TRBJ2-2; maybe TRBD1 (5 bases). The CDR3 extends over 15 amino acids. V lost 1 base, J lost 6 bases, and 12 bases lay in between. Germline loops: CDR1 SGHTA, CDR2 FQGTGA. The CDR3 nucleotides are TGTGCCAGCAGCTTAATAGTAGGGGTGGCCGGGGAGCTGTTTTTT. This sequence encodes CASSLIVGVAGELFF.

This clonotype was detected a few times. The CDR3 protein is CASSLASGTGAYEQYF. In DNA form, the CDR3 reads TGCGCCAGCAGCCTCGCCTCCGGGACAGGGGCCTACGAGCAGTACTTC. The chain has TRBV5-1 and TRBJ2-7; 10 nucleotides agree with TRBD1. CDR1 is SGHRS, CDR2 YFSETQ, per germline. Unmatched junction bases numbered 9, after V lost 4 bases and J lost 2 bases. CDR3 size: 16 residues.

The chain uses TRBV6-5 and TRBJ2-7; D may be TRBD1 (5 bases). V was shortened by 4 bases and J by 1 base, with 14 bases between the two germline ends. Germline assignment: CDR1 MNHEY and CDR2 SVGAGI. The CDR3 runs to 15 residues. This CDR3 reads CASSFGQKSSYEQYF. The CDR3 DNA reads as TGTGCCAGCAGTTTCGGACAAAAAAGTTCCTACGAGCAGTACTTC.

The chain couples TRBV20-1 to TRBJ1-1, with 7 bases fitting TRBD1. V shed 5 bases and J 11 bases; nucleotides not matched to a gene: 14. Germline V CDR1 and CDR2: DFQATT, SNEGSKA (reference sequence). This CDR3 contains 13 residues. The CDR3 is CSAGNRGRGVAFF. CDR3 coding DNA: TGCAGTGCTGGTAACAGGGGACGAGGTGTTGCTTTCTTT.

The V and J genes are TRBV6-2 or TRBV6-3 and TRBJ1-5; 9 bases match TRBD1. Per the germline V gene, CDR1 is MNHEY and CDR2 is SVGEGT. V shed 5 bases and J 1 base; nucleotides not matched to a gene: 12. The CDR3 covers 18 residues. CDR3 loop: CASSIDRGAGGSNQPQHF. CDR3 DNA sequence: TGTGCCAGCAGTATCGACAGGGGGGCCGGTGGGAGCAATCAGCCCCAGCATTTT.

The sample holds a few counts of this clonotype. The chain combines TRBV7-3 with TRBJ2-1, with TRBD2 matching over 12 bases. Germline lookup yields CDR1 SGHTA and CDR2 FQGTGA. This CDR3 spans 17 amino acids. J gave up 5 bases and V 5 bases, and 10 bases lay outside the gene matches. The CDR3 sequence: CASSRPGLAGDDNEQFF. As DNA, the CDR3 is TGTGCCAGCAGCCGACCGGGACTAGCGGGTGACGACAATGAGCAGTTCTTC.

This clonotype was seen more than once but under ten times. The rearrangement uses TRBV6-1 and TRBJ2-1; 8 positions agree with TRBD2. V dropped 6 bases and J dropped 14; count of bases not matched to a gene: 12. The CDR3 consists of 13 residues. The germline V gene encodes CDR1 MNHNS and CDR2 SASEGT. CDR3 amino acids: CASRLPGGRQEFF. Written as DNA, the CDR3 is TGTGCCAGCAGGCTTCCGGGGGGGCGGCAGGAGTTCTTC.

This chain uses TRBV5-1 with TRBJ2-6; TRBD1 is a possible D gene (6 bases). Trimming took off 4 bases at V and 4 bases at J, with 15 bases between the two ends. The germline CDR1 and CDR2 sequences are SGHRS and YFSETQ. There are 16 residues in the CDR3. DNA of the CDR3: TGCGCCAGCAGCGACGGACAGCCCACCGGGGCCAACGTCCTGACTTTC. It specifies CASSDGQPTGANVLTF.

This clonotype has just a few counts. The chain recombines TRBV20-1 with TRBJ2-3; possible D gene TRBD2, 5 bases. The CDR3 length is 14 residues. Germline V gene lookup returns CDR1 DFQATT and CDR2 SNEGSKA (reference sequence). The ends were cut back, 6 bases at V and 5 bases at J, with 18 bases in the middle. CDR3 sequence reads: CSAPDWEEGDTQYF. CDR3 bases: TGCAGTGCCCCGGACTGGGAAGAAGGAGATACGCAGTATTTT.

J is TRBJ2-5 and V is TRBV29-1; D ambiguous. This CDR3 is built from 12 residues. Trimming shortened V by 1 base and J by 5 bases, and 8 bases separated the two germline ends. Germline lookup yields CDR1 SQVTM and CDR2 ANQGSEA. The CDR3 spells CSVEGLGETQYF. CDR3 in DNA: TGCAGCGTTGAAGGGCTGGGCGAGACCCAGTACTTC.

This chain links TRBV27 with TRBJ2-6; D is ambiguous. CDR1 is MNHEY and CDR2 is SMNVEV in the germline V gene (reference sequence). CDR3 length equals 18 residues. The germline V and J ends were trimmed by 6 bases and 0 bases, with 18 bases remaining between them. CDR3 sequence reads: CASSLNRKSSSGANVLTF. The CDR3 bases are TGTGCCAGCAGCTTAAATCGTAAATCAAGCTCTGGGGCCAACGTCCTGACTTTC.

The V gene is TRBV18, the J gene TRBJ2-1; D gene ambiguous. Germline V gives CDR1 KGHSH, CDR2 LQKENI. The CDR3 spans 13 residues. V lost 2 bases to trimming and J lost 8 bases, with 10 bases between them. In DNA form, the CDR3 reads TGTGCCAGCTCACCAAGGCTCGCCGATGAGCAGTTCTTC. It codes for CASSPRLADEQFF.

V usage is TRBV28 and J usage is TRBJ2-7; 10 bases map to TRBD1. V shed 8 bases, J shed 3 bases, and the junction held 4 bases outside the gene matches. Looked up from germline, CDR1 is MDHEN and CDR2 is SYDVKM. CDR3 length: 13 amino acids. The CDR3, as DNA: TGTGCCAGCTGGGGGGACAGGGGCTACGAGCAGTACTTC. Translating it yields CASWGDRGYEQYF.

In its sample, this clonotype was seen a few times. This sequence joins TRBV12-3 or TRBV12-4 and TRBJ1-1; the D gene is possibly TRBD1 (6 bases). Trimming shortened V by 0 bases and J by 8 bases, and 13 bases separated the two germline ends. The CDR3 extends over 14 amino acids. CDR3 loop: CASSLADGQNEAFF. The CDR3 region has the DNA TGTGCCAGCAGTTTAGCTGATGGACAGAACGAAGCTTTCTTT.

The gene calls are TRBV10-3 and TRBJ2-1, with TRBD2 identical over 9 bases. The CDR3 runs to 15 residues. The V segment lost 10 bases and the J segment 6 bases; nucleotides outside the gene matches: 13. The V gene's germline CDR1 is ENHRY and CDR2 SYGVKD. The CDR3 region has the DNA TGTGCCAACCGCCCGGATAGCGGGAGATCCAATGAGCAGTTCTTC. Translation gives CANRPDSGRSNEQFF.

This chain connects TRBV4-2 to TRBJ1-6; unclear D gene. V was cut by 0 bases and J by 7 bases, with 16 bases left in between. The CDR3 totals 17 residues. CDR1 and CDR2 from the germline V gene are LGHNA and YNFKEQ. Here the CDR3 reads CASSQDGSGDRNSPLHF. The CDR3 DNA sequence: TGTGCCAGCAGCCAAGATGGTTCAGGAGACCGGAATTCACCCCTCCACTTT.